This T cell receptor (beta chain) was sequenced during a study of T cell changes during pregnancy in multiple sclerosis. This CDR3 has 12 amino acids. Germline CDR1 is SGHVS and CDR2 is FQNEAQ. V shed 3 bases and J shed 4 bases, with 7 bases lying between them. Measured with immunoSEQ multiplex PCR; TCRdb has only the in-frame clones, and not every one. The sample shows tens of thousands of clones, 89% of them seen only once. The sequence came from a female donor with multiple sclerosis, enrolled in a pregnancy study. This sequence joins TRBV7-8 and TRBJ2-7; D is unresolved. Sequencing was performed on CD4+ T cells from peripheral blood mononuclear cells, taken in the first trimester of pregnancy. The CDR3 DNA reads as TGTGCCAGCAGCTTGAGTCAATACGAGCAGTACTTC. It specifies CASSLSQYEQYF.